This T cell receptor (beta chain) was identified in a study of T cells in Graves' hyperthyroidism and ophthalmopathy. In the study overall: Initial diagnosis, before any treatment, was when peripheral blood was collected. Overall study findings and caveats: Blood also contained most expanded thyroid clonotypes above 0.001.

V shed 1 base and J shed 4 bases, with 11 bases lying between them. The CDR3 has 15 residues. Germline V CDR1 and CDR2: LNHDA, SQIVND (reference sequence). This clonotype was detected a few times. What it binds is not known. TCR beta CDR3 sequences were amplified from RNA transcripts. The TCR CDR3 was amplified in a first-round RT-PCR using the HTBI primer set. TCRdb reanalysed the multiplex PCR reads using MiXCR and keeps one entry per CDR3 protein. The table includes around 270,000 distinct CDR3 sequences, roughly 19% detected once. Clinicians diagnosed patients from clinical symptoms, serum thyroxine and TRAb, thyroid ultrasound and orbital computed tomography.

Sequencing was carried out using blood. The TCR was taken from a man aged 45-60 years with Graves' ophthalmopathy. The chain couples TRBV19 to TRBJ1-5, with D maybe TRBD1 (6 bases). The CDR3 sequence: CASSIGRTGNQPQHF. In DNA form, the CDR3 reads TGTGCCAGTAGTATAGGCCGAACAGGGAATCAGCCCCAGCATTTT.